Shown below are 3 T cell receptor beta chains from a single sample sequenced in a study of cytomegalovirus exposure and HLA in healthy donors. PCR involved 60 Vbeta and 13 Jbeta primers. Only in-frame clones appear in the TCRdb table, and some are missing; sequencing was by immunoSEQ multiplex PCR. The sample includes over 200,000 clones, 78% of them seen just once. Sequenced material: PBMCs. The receptor source for this set is a male donor in good health and CMV-seronegative.

The V gene is TRBV4-1, the J gene TRBJ1-5; D remains ambiguous. Trimming removed 1 base at V and 4 bases at J, with 14 bases between. CDR3 length equals 16 residues. Germline CDR1 is MGHRA and CDR2 is YSYEKL. The CDR3 spells CASSQAWAAQNQPQHF. CDR3 nucleotides: TGCGCCAGCAGCCAAGCGTGGGCAGCACAAAATCAGCCCCAGCATTTT.

The chain carries TRBV4-1 and TRBJ2-3; the match to TRBD1 covers 10 bases. The CDR3 spans 17 residues. Trimming cost V 2 bases and J 3 bases; bases outside gene matches: 8. Per the germline V gene, CDR1 is MGHRA and CDR2 is YSYEKL. CDR3 nucleotides: TGCGCCAGCAGCCAACCCACGGGGGACAGGGGTACAGATACGCAGTATTTT. Encoded protein: CASSQPTGDRGTDTQYF.

The rearrangement uses TRBV11-3 and TRBJ2-3; possibly TRBD2 for D (6 bases). V lost 5 bases and J lost 4, with 16 bases in between. CDR1 and CDR2 (germline): SGHNT, YENEEA. The length of the CDR3 is 15 residues. The CDR3 nucleotides are TGTGCCAGCAGCCATTACGAGGAGGGCCCAGATACGCAGTATTTT. Translation: CASSHYEEGPDTQYF.